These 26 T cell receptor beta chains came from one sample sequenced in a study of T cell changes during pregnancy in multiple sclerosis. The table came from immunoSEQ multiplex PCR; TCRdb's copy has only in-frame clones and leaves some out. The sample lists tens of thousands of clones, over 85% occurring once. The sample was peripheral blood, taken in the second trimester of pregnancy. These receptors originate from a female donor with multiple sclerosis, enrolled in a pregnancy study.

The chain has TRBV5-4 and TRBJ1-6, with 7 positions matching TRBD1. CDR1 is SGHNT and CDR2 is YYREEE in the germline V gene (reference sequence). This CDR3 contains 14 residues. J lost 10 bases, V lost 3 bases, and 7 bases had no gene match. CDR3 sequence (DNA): TGTGCCAGCAGCTCTAACAGGGGAGACTCACCCCTCCACTTT. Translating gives CASSSNRGDSPLHF.

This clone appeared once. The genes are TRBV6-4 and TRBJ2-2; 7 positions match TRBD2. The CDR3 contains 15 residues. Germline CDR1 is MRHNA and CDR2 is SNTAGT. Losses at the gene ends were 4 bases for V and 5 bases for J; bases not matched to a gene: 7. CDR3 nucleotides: TGTGCCAGCAGTGCCACAGGACTAGAAACCGGGGAGCTGTTTTTT. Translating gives CASSATGLETGELFF.

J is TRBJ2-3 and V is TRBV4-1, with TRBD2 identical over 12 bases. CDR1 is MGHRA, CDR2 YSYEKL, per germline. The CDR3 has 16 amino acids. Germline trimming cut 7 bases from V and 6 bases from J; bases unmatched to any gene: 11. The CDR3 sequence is CASTGKTSGRGDTQYF. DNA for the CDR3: TGCGCCAGCACAGGAAAGACTAGCGGGAGAGGTGATACGCAGTATTTT.

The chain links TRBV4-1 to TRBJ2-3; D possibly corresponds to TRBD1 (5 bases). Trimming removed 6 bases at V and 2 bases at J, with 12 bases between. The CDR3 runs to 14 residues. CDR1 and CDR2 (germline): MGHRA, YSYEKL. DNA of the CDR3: TGCGCCAGCAGTAGGGGTGTTAACACAGATACGCAGTATTTT. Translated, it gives CASSRGVNTDTQYF.

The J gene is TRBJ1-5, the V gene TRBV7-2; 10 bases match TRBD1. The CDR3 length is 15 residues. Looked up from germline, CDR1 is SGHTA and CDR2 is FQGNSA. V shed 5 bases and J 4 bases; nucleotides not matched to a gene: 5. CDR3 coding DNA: TGTGCCAGCAGCACCGGGACAGGGGTTAATCAGCCCCAGCATTTT. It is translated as CASSTGTGVNQPQHF.

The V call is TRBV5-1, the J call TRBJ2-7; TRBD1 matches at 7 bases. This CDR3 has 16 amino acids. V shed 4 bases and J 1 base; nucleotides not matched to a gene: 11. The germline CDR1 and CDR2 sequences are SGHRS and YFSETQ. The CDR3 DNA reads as TGCGCCAGCAGCCTGAGACAGGGTTTAGCGTCCTACGAGCAGTACTTC. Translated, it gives CASSLRQGLASYEQYF. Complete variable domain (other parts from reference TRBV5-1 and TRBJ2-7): KAGVTQTPRYLIKTRGQQVTLSCSPISGHRSVSWYQQTPGQGLQFLFEYFSETQRNKGNFPGRFSGRQFSNSRSEMNVSTLELGDSALYLCASSLRQGLASYEQYFGPGTRLTVT.

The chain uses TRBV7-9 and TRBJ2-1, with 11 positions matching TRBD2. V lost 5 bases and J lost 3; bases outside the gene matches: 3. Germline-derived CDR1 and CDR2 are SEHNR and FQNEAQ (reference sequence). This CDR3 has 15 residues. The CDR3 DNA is TGTGCCAGCAGCACACTAGCGGGAGTCTACAATGAGCAGTTCTTC. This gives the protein CASSTLAGVYNEQFF.

The CDR3 DNA reads TGCGCCAGCAGCCAAGATGCGGGGGGCGGTGCCGGGGAGCTGTTTTTT. Protein: CASSQDAGGGAGELFF. V is TRBV4-3 and J is TRBJ2-2, with 8 bases matching TRBD2. The CDR3 extends over 16 amino acids. V shed 0 bases and J 6 bases; nucleotides not matched to a gene: 6. Germline-derived CDR1 and CDR2 are LGHNA and YSLEER.

The CDR3 region is CASSLEWLAGGPTQYF. The DNA for the CDR3 is TGTGCCAGCAGCCTGGAGTGGCTAGCGGGAGGGCCGACGCAGTATTTT. The rearrangement joins TRBV5-8 to TRBJ2-3; TRBD2 matches at 12 bases. This CDR3 has 16 amino acids. Losses at the gene ends were 4 bases for V and 9 bases for J; bases not matched to a gene: 12. Germline-derived CDR1 and CDR2 are SGHTS and YDEGEE.

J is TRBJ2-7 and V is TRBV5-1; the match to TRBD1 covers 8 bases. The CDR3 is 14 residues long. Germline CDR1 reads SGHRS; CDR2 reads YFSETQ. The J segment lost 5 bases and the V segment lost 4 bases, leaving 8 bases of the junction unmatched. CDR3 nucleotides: TGCGCCAGCAGCAATCTGCAGGGGGCAAACGAGCAGTACTTC. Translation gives CASSNLQGANEQYF.

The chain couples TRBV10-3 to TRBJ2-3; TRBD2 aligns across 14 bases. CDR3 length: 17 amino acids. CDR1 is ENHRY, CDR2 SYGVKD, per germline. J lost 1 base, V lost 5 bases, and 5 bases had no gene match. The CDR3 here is CAISPGTSGGRTDTQYF. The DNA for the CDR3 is TGTGCCATCAGTCCCGGGACTAGCGGGGGCCGCACAGATACGCAGTATTTT.

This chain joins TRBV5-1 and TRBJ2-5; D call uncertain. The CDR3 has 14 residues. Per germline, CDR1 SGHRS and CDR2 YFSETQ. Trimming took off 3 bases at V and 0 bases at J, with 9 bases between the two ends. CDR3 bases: TGCGCCAGCAGCTCACCGGTGTACCAAGAGACCCAGTACTTC. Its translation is CASSSPVYQETQYF.

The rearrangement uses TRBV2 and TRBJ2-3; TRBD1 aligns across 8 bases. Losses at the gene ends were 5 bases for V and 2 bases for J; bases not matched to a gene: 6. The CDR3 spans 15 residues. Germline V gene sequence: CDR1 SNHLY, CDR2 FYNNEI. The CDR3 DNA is TGTGCCAGCAGTCCGTTGACAGGGGTCACAGATACGCAGTATTTT. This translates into CASSPLTGVTDTQYF.

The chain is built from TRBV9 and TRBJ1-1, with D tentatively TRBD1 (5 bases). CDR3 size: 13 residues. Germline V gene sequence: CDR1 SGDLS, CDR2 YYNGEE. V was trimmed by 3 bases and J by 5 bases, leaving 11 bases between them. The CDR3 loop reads CASSGAKGTEAFF. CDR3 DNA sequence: TGTGCCAGCAGCGGGGCAAAGGGGACTGAAGCTTTCTTT.

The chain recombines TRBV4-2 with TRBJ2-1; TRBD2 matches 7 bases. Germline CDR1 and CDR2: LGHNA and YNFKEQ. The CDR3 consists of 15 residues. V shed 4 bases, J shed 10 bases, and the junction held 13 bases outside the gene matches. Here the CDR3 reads CASSPGQASGREQFF. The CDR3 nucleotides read TGTGCCAGCAGCCCGGGGCAGGCTAGCGGTAGGGAGCAGTTCTTC.

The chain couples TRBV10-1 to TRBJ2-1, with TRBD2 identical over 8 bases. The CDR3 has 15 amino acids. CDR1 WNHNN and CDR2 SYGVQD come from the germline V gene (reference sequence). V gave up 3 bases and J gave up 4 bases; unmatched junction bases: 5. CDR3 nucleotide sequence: TGCGCCAGCAGTGACTATACTAGCGGATACAATGAGCAGTTCTTC. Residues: CASSDYTSGYNEQFF.

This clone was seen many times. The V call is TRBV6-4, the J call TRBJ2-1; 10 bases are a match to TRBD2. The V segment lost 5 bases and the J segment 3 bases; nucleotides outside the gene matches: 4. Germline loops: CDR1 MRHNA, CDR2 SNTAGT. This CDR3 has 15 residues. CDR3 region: CASSSGTSDYNEQFF. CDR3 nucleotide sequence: TGTGCCAGCAGTTCCGGGACTAGCGACTACAATGAGCAGTTCTTC.

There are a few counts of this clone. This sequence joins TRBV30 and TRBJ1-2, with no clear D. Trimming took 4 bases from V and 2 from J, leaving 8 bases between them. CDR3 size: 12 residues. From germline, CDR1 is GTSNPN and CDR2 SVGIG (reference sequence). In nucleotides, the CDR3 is TGTGCCTGGAAGGCAGGAAACTATGGCTACACCTTC. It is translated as CAWKAGNYGYTF.

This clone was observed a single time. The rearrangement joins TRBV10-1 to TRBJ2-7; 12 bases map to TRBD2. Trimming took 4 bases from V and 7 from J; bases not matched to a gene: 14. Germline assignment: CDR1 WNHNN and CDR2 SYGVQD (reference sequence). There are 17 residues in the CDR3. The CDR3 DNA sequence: TGCGCCAGCAGTGGACTAGCGGGAGTGAAGGCGAGTGAAGAGCAGTACTTC. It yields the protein CASSGLAGVKASEEQYF.

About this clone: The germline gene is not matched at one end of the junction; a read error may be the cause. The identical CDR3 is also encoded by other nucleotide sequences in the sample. CDR3 in amino acids: CASSRWTSGSYEQYF. Here the CDR3 DNA reads TGCGCCAGCAGTCGATGGACTAGCGGCTCCTACGAGCAGTACTTC. The genes are TRBV6-5 and TRBJ2-7, with 10 bases identical to TRBD2. The CDR3 has 15 amino acids. The V gene's germline CDR1 is MNHEY and CDR2 SVGAGI.

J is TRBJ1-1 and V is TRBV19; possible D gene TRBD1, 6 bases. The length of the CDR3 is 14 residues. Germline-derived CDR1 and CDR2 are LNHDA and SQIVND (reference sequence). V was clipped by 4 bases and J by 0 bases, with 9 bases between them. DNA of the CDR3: TGTGCCAGTAGTACGGACAGAATGAACACTGAAGCTTTCTTT. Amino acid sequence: CASSTDRMNTEAFF.

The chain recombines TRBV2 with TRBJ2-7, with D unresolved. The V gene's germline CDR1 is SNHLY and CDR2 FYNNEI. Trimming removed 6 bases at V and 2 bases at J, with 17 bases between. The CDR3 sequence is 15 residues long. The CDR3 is CASSAGSPAPYEQYF. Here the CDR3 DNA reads TGTGCCAGCAGCGCCGGGTCTCCAGCCCCCTACGAGCAGTACTTC.

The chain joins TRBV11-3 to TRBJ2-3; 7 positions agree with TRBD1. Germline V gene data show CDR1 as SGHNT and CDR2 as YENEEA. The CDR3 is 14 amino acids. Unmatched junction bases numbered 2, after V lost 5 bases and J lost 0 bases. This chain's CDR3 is CASSKGQSTDTQYF. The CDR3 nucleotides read TGTGCCAGCAGCAAGGGACAGAGCACAGATACGCAGTATTTT. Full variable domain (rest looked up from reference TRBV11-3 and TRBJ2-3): EAGVVQSPRYKIIEKKQPVAFWCNPISGHNTLYWYLQNLGQGPELLIRYENEEAVDDSQLPKDRFSAERLKGVDSTLKIQPAELGDSAVYLCASSKGQSTDTQYFGPGTRLTVL.

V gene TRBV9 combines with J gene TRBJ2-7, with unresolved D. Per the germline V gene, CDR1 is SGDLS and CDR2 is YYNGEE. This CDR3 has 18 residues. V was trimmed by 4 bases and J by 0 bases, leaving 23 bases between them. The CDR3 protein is CASSPPRDERVSSYEQYF. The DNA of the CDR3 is TGTGCCAGCAGCCCCCCCCGAGATGAGCGCGTGAGCTCCTACGAGCAGTACTTC. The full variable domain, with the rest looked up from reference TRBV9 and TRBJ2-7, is DSGVTQTPKHLITATGQRVTLRCSPRSGDLSVYWYQQSLDQGLQFLIQYYNGEERAKGNILERFSAQQFPDLHSELNLSSLELGDSALYFCASSPPRDERVSSYEQYFGPGTRLTVT.

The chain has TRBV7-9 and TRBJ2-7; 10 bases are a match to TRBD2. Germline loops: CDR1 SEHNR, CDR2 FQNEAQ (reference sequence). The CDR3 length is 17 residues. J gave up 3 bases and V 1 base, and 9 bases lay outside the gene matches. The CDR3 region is CASSLGKREGPHYEQYF. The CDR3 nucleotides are TGTGCCAGCAGCTTAGGGAAGCGGGAGGGCCCTCACTACGAGCAGTACTTC.

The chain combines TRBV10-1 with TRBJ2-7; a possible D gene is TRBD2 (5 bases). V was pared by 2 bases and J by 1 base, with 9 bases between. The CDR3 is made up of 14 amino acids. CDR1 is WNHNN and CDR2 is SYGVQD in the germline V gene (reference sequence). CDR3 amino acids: CASSENQRSYEQYF. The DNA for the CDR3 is TGCGCCAGCAGTGAGAACCAGCGGTCCTACGAGCAGTACTTC.